This TCR beta chain derives from a study of post-analysis software for immune sequencing data. Researchers reported that TCR beta cDNA libraries carried unique molecular identifiers. TCRdb re-derived calls from the PCR reads in MiXCR, one entry per CDR3 protein. The top ten clones hold 4.9% of a sample with about 770,000 distinct CDR3 sequences, around 42% of them seen once. As concerns this clonotype: Its antigen remains unknown.

Study-wide results and caveats: The study found significantly lower normalized Chao1 diversity in multiple sclerosis patients than in controls. The study found TRBV5-6, TRBV5-1 and TRBV20-1 among 4 or 5 TRBV segments more frequent in patients than controls.

The CDR3 is 14 amino acids. Germline V gene lookup returns CDR1 SGHRS and CDR2 YFSETQ. Deletions cut 4 bases from V and 5 bases from J, with 16 bases between. This chain connects TRBV5-1 to TRBJ2-7; D call uncertain. This TCR was sampled from a girl between 5 and 17 years old with multiple sclerosis. Material for sequencing was blood. The DNA of the CDR3 is TGCGCCAGCAGCCCCGATCCCGGGCCGGACGAGCAGTACTTC. Protein sequence: CASSPDPGPDEQYF.